The TCR beta chain under discussion was sequenced for a study of T-cell reconstitution after alpha-beta-depleted transplantation in children. Study findings and constraints: When one year had passed after transplant, most T-cell counts and diversity came from newly produced T cells.

This clonotype appeared many times. Its cognate antigen is unknown. This CDR3 has 14 amino acids. The germline CDR1 and CDR2 sequences are MDHEN and SYDVKM. V was pared by 6 bases and J by 0 bases, with 3 bases of the junction left unmatched. Preparation of the TCRbeta library was carried out with unique molecular identifiers. TCRdb fed the PCR reads into MiXCR, producing one record per CDR3 protein. The sample contains some 450,000 distinct CDR3 sequences, around two fifths of which appear only once. The chain joins TRBV28 to TRBJ2-7; 9 nucleotides agree with TRBD2. The specimen was PBMCs, collected before TCRalphabeta/CD19-depleted stem cell transplant. The source is a girl aged 2-15 years with aplastic anemia, due to receive a stem cell transplant. CDR3 nucleotide sequence: TGTGCCAGCAGCTTTAGCGGGAGCTCCTACGAGCAGTACTTC. Protein sequence: CASSFSGSSYEQYF. The variable domain in full, completed from reference TRBV28 and TRBJ2-7, reads DVKVTQSSRYLVKRTGEKVFLECVQDMDHENMFWYRQDPGLGLRLIYFSYDVKMKEKGDIPEGYSVSREKKERFSLILESASTNQTSMYLCASSFSGSSYEQYFGPGTRLTVT.